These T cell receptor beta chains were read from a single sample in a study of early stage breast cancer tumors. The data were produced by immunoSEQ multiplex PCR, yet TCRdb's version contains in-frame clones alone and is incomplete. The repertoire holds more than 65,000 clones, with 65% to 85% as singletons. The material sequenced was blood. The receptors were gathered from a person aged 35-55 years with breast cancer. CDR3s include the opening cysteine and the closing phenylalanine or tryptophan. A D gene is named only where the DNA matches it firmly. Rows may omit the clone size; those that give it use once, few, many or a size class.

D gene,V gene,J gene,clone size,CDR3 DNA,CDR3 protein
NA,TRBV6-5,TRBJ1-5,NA,TGTGCCAGCAGTTACGCGGGAATTGGGAATCAGCCCCAGCATTTT,CASSYAGIGNQPQHF
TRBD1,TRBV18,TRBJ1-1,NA,TGTGCCAGCTCACCCCTGGAAGGACAGGGGGTTGAAGCTTTCTTT,CASSPLEGQGVEAFF
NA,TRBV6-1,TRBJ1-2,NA,TGTGCCAGCAGTGGTAACTATGGCTACACCTTC,CASSGNYGYTF
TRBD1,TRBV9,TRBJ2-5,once,TGTGCCAGCAGCCCCCAGTTGGACAGGTCCCTCCAAGAGACCCAGTACTTC,CASSPQLDRSLQETQYF
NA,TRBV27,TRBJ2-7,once,TGTGCCAGCAGTCTTAAAAAGAGCTCCTACGAGCAGTACTTC,CASSLKKSSYEQYF
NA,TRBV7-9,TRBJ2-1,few,TGTGCCAGCAGCCTAGTCTATGAGCAGTTCTTC,CASSLVYEQFF
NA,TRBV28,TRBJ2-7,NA,TGTGCCAGCAGTTTATGGGAAAGGCGCGGGCAGTACTTC,CASSLWERRGQYF
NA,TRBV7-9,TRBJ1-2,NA,TGTGCCATCGCCACCGAGGGGGGTGGCTACACCTTC,CAIATEGGGYTF
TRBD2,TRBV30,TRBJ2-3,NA,TGTGCCTGGGGTAGCGGGCGCACAGATACGCAGTATTTT,CAWGSGRTDTQYF
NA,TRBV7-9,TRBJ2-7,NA,TGTGCCAGCAGCTCCCCACGGCTCAGCGGCTCCGGCTACGAGCAGTACTTC,CASSSPRLSGSGYEQYF
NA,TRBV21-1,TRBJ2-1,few,TGTGCCAGCAGCAAAGAGACCCGAGAAGGACTCCAGGTCGATGAGCAGTTCTTC,CASSKETREGLQVDEQFF
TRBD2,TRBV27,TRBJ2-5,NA,TGTGCCAGCAGTTCTATACTAGCGGTCCAAGAGACCCAGTACTTC,CASSSILAVQETQYF
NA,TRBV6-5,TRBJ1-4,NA,TGTGCCAGCAGTCACGGGAGGGTCCGTTATGAAAAACTGTTTTTT,CASSHGRVRYEKLFF
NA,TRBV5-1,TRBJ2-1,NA,TGCGCCAGCAGCTCGGGGACCGCGGGCAATGAGCAGTTCTTC,CASSSGTAGNEQFF
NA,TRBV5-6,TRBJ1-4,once,TGTGCCAGCAGCTTTGGCGGGGAAGGTGCTAATGAAAAACTGTTTTTT,CASSFGGEGANEKLFF
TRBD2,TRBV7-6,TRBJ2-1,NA,TGTGCCAGCAGTCCCGCGGGGGGGAGTAATGAGCAGTTCTTC,CASSPAGGSNEQFF
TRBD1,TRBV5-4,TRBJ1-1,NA,TGTGCCAGCAGCTTGGACAGGGGACGGGGCACTGAAGCTTTCTTT,CASSLDRGRGTEAFF
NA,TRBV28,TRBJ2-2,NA,TGTGCCAGCAGTTGGGGGCTACAGGGTACGGGGGAGCTGTTTTTT,CASSWGLQGTGELFF
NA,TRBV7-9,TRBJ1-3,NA,TGTGCCAGCAGCAAAGACTTTCTCTCTGGAAACACCATATATTTT,CASSKDFLSGNTIYF
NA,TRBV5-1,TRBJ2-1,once,TGCGCCAGCAGCTTGCCCTCCATTAATGAGCAGTTCTTC,CASSLPSINEQFF
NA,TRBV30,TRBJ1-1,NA,TGTGCCTCGACTTGGGGACCTTATTTGAACACTGAAGCTTTCTTT,CASTWGPYLNTEAFF
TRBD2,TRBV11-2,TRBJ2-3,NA,TGTGCCAGCAGCTTTTCTAGCGGGAGGGGAACAGATACGCAGTATTTT,CASSFSSGRGTDTQYF
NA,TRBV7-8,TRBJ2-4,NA,TGTGCCAGCAGCTCATATCGGCAGGGGGGCAAAAACATTCAGTACTTC,CASSSYRQGGKNIQYF
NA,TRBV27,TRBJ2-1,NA,TGTGCCAGCAGTTCACGCGGGAACTCCTACAATGAGCAGTTCTTC,CASSSRGNSYNEQFF
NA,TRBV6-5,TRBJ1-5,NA,TGTGCCAGCAGTCAAAACGGATTCCTGGGTCAGCCCCAGCATTTT,CASSQNGFLGQPQHF
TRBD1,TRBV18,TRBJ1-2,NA,TGTGCCAGCTCACTCGGACAGGGGGCTAACTATGGCTACACCTTC,CASSLGQGANYGYTF
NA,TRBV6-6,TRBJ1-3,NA,TGTGCCGCGGGGGGACAAAGTAAGGACACCATATATTTT,CAAGGQSKDTIYF
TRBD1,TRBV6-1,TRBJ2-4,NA,TGTGCCAGCAGTGAAGCCACAGGGGGCCGGGACATTCAGTACTTC,CASSEATGGRDIQYF
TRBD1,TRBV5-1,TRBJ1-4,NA,TGCGCCAGCAGCTTGGAGCCGGGGACAGGGTGGAGAAAACTGTTTTTT,CASSLEPGTGWRKLFF
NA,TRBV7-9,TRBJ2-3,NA,TGTGCCAGCAGCTTAGTATCTAGCAGCACAGATACGCAGTATTTT,CASSLVSSSTDTQYF
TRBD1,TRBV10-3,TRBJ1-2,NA,TGTGCCATCAGCGAAAAAGGACAGGGGCTTCTTGCCAACTATGGCTACACCTTC,CAISEKGQGLLANYGYTF
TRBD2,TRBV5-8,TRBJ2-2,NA,TGTGCCAGCAGTGAAGGACTAGCGGAGACGACCGGGGAGCTGTTTTTT,CASSEGLAETTGELFF
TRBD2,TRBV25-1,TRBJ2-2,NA,TGTGCCAGCAGATCTAGCGGGAGGGCAGGCACCGGGGAGCTGTTTTTT,CASRSSGRAGTGELFF
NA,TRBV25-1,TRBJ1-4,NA,TGTGCCAGCAGTGAATTCGAGGAGGTGGGACTGTTTTTT,CASSEFEEVGLFF
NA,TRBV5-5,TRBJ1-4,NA,TGTGCCAGCAGCTTGACCGTTCTAGGTGAAAAACTGTTTTTT,CASSLTVLGEKLFF
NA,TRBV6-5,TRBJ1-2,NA,TGTGCCAGCAGTTACTCGGACGCGAACTATGGCTACACCTTC,CASSYSDANYGYTF
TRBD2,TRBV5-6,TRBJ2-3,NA,TGTGCCAGCAGCTTCATCACTAGCGGGAGAACAGATACGCAGTATTTT,CASSFITSGRTDTQYF
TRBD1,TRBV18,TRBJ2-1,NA,TGTGCCAGCTCACCAGGGGACAGGGCCTACAATGAGCAGTTCTTC,CASSPGDRAYNEQFF
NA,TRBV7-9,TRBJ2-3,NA,TGTGCCAGCAGCCCCCGGATCACAGATACGCAGTATTTT,CASSPRITDTQYF